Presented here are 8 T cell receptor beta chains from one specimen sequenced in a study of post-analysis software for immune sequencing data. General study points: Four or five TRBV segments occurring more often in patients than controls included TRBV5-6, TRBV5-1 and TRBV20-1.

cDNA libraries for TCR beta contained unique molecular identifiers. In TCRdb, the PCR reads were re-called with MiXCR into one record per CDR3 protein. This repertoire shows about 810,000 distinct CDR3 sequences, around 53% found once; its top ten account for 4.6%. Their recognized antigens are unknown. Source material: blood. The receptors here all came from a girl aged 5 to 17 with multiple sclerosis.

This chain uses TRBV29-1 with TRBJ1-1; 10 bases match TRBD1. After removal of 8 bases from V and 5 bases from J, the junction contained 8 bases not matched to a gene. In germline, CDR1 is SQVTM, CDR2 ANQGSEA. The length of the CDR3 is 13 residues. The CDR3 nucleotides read TGCAGCCTCTGGGACAGGGGAAGGACTGAAGCTTTCTTT. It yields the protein CSLWDRGRTEAFF.

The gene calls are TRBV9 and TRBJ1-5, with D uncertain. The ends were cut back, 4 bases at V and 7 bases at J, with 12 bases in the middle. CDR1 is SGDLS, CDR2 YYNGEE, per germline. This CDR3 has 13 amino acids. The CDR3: CASSIGPTQPQHF. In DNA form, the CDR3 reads TGTGCCAGCAGCATAGGCCCGACCCAGCCCCAGCATTTT.

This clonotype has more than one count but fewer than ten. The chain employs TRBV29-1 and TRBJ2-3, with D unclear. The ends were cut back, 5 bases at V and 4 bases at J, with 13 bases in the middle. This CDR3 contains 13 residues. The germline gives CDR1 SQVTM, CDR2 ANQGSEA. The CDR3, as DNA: TGCAGCGTTTCAATTATGGGTGCAGATACGCAGTATTTT. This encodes CSVSIMGADTQYF.

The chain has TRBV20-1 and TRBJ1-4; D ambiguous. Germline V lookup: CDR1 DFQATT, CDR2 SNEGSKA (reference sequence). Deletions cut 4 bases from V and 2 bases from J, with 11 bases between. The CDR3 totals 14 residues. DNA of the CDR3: TGCAGTGCTAACCTCGCGGTCACTAATGAAAAACTGTTTTTT. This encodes CSANLAVTNEKLFF.

CDR3 sequence (DNA): TGCAGTGCAAGTCCCCGTGGCGGGGGGGCTAAAGAGCAGTACTTC. It is translated as CSASPRGGGAKEQYF. This chain uses TRBV20-1 with TRBJ2-7, with 9 bases lining up with TRBD2. The germline CDR1 and CDR2 sequences are DFQATT and SNEGSKA (reference sequence). This CDR3 has 15 residues. J gave up 7 bases and V 6 bases, and 16 bases lay outside the gene matches.

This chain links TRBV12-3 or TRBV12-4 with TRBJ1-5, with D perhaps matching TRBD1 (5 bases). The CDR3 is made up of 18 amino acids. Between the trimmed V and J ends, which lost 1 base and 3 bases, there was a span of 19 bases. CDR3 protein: CASSLVVGAETFNQPQHF. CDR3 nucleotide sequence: TGTGCCAGCAGTTTAGTCGTTGGGGCGGAGACTTTCAATCAGCCCCAGCATTTT.

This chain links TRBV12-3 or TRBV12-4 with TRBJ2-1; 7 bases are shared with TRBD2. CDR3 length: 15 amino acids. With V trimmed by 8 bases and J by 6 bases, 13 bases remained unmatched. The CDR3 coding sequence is TGTGCCAGCGTCACCCCGGGAGGCCTCCTCAATGAGCAGTTCTTC. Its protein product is CASVTPGGLLNEQFF.

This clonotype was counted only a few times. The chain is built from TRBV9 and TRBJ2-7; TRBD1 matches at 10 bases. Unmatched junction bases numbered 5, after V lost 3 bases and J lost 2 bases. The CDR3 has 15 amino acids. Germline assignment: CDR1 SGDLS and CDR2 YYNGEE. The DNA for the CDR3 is TGTGCCAGCAGCGCAACCGGGACAGGGGCCTACGAGCAGTACTTC. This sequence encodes CASSATGTGAYEQYF.